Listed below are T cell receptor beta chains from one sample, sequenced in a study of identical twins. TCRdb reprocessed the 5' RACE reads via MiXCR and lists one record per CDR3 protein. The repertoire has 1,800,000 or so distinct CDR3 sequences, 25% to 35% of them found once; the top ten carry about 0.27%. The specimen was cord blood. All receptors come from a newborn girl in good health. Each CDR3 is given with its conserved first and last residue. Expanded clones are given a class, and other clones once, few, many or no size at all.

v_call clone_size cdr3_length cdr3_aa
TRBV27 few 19 CASTLNRDRGFQGDYGYTF
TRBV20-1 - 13 CSARGQGDYDYTF
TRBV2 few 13 CASSSLREDTQYF
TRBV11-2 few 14 CASTLGPGTDTQYF
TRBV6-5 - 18 CASSYSKGGLAFTDTQYF
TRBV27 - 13 CASSWGRFYGQYF
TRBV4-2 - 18 CASSQAATRQGSYTEAFF
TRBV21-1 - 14 CASSKWEVPYEQYF
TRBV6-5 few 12 CASSYNGETQYF
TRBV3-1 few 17 CASSPYRDSEYQETQYF
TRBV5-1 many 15 CASSPDRRYNYGYTF
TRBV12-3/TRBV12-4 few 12 CASSLNTVDYTF
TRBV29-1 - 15 CGARSPGQAKAEAFF
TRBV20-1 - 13 CSARSTTNEKLFF
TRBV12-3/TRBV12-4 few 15 CASITGGGVTGELFF
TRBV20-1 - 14 CSALAYPSYNEQFF
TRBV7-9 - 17 CASSRHTGGYTGNTIYF
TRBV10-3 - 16 CAISDSVRGRTGELFF
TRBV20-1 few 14 CSAPTSYRPDTQYF
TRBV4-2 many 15 CASSQVPNTGNEQFF
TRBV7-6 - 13 CASSLGAEGEAFF
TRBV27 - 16 CASIPLDRRNTDTQYF
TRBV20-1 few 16 CSAFRAIQVAKNIQYF
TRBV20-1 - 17 CSAPGLAGGYGTDTQYF
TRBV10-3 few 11 CAMGRDNEQFF
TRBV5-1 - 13 CASSLPRSDTQYF
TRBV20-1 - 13 CSASSGTGYVQYF
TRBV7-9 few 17 CASSLRKGRAGQETQYF
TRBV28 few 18 CASSSDRVESRGTDTQYF
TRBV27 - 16 CASSLSTSGGTDTQYF
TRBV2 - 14 CASSDPSSQETQYF
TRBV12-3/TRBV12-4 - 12 CASSPRPNEQYF
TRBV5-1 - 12 CASRGAQNIQYF
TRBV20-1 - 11 CSASTYYGYTF
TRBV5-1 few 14 CASSLGQDLHEQFF
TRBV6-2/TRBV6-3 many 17 CASSYSRTGSGVYEQYF
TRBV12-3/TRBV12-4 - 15 CASVKLAGATDTQYF
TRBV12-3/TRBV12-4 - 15 CASSSRIRPNYGYTF
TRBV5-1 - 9 CASPLGAFF
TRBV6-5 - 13 CASSPGHDTEAFF
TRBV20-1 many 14 CSARRLAGSYEQYF
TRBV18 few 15 CASSPPGTVSYGYTF
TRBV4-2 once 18 CASSQGLLKGGGTDTQYF
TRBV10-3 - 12 CAIRGQDTEAFF
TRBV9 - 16 CASSVATGALNTEAFF
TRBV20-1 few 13 CSARGLESGEQYF
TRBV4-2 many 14 CASSRAVFTDTQYF
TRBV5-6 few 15 CASSLGGLAVDEQFF
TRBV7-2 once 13 CASSLIQDTEAFF
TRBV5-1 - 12 CASSLVGGPQYF
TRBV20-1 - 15 CSARVSLLAKNIQYF
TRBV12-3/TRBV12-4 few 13 CASRGRAHSPLHF
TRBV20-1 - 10 CSARMWGLFF
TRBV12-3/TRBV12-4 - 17 CASSLAPGARSSYEQYF
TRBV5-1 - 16 CASSLGQGRGNTEAFF
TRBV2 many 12 CASTRDRVGYTF
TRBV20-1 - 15 CSARLRDLGAHGYTF